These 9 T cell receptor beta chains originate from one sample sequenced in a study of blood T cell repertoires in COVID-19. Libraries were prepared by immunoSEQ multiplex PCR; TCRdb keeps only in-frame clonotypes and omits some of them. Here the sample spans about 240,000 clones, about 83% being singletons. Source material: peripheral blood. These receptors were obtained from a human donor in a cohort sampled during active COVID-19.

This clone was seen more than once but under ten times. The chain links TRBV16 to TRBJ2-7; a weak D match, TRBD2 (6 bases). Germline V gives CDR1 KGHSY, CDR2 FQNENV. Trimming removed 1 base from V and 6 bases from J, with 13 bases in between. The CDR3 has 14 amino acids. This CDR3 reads CASSQYQGLLEQYF. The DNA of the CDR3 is TGTGCCAGCAGCCAATATCAGGGACTCCTCGAGCAGTACTTC.

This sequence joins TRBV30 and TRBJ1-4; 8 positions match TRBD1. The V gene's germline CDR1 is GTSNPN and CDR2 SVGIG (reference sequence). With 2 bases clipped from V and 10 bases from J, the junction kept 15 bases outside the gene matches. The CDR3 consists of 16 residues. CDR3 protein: CAWSLSLYRDRRKLFF. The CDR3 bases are TGTGCCTGGAGTCTTTCTCTCTACCGGGACAGGCGAAAACTGTTTTTT.

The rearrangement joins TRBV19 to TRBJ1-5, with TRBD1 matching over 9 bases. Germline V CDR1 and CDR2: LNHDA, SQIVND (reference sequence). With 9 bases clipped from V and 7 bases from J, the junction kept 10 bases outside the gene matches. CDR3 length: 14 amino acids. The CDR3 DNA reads TGTGCCAGCAGGACAGGGGCCGTCTCCCAGCCCCAGCATTTT. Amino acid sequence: CASRTGAVSQPQHF.

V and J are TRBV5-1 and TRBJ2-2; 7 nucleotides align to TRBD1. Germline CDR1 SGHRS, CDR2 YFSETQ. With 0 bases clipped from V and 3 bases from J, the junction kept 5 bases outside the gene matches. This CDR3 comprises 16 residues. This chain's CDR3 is CASSLGQGSYTGELFF. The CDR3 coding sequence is TGCGCCAGCAGCTTGGGACAGGGCTCGTACACCGGGGAGCTGTTTTTT.

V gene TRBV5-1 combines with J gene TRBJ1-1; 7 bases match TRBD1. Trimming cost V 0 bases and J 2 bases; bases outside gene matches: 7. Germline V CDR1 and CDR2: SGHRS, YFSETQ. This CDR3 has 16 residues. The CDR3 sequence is CASSLVMDRRNTEAFF. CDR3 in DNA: TGCGCCAGCAGCTTGGTAATGGACAGGAGAAACACTGAAGCTTTCTTT.

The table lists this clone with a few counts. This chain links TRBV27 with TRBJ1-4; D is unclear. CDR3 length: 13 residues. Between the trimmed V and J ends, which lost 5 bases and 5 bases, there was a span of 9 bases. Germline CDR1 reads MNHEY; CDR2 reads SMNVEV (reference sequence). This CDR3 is CASSRRENEKLFF. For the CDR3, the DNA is TGTGCCAGCAGTAGACGGGAGAATGAAAAACTGTTTTTT.

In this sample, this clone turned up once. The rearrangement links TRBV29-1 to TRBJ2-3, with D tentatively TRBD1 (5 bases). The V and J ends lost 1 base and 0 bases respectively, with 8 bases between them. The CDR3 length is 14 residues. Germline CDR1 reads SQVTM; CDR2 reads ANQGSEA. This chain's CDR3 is CSVEGGHSTDTQYF. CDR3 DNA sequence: TGCAGCGTTGAAGGGGGCCATAGCACAGATACGCAGTATTTT.

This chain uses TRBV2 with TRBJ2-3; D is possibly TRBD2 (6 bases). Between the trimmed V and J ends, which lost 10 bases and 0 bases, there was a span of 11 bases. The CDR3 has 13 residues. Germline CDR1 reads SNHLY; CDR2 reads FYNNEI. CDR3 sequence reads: CATRRESTDTQYF. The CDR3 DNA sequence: TGTGCCACCCGGAGGGAAAGCACAGATACGCAGTATTTT.

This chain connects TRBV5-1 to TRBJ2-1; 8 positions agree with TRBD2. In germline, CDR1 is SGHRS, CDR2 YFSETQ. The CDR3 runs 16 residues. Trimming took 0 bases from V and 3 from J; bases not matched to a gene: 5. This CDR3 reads CASSLEGSGVYNEQFF. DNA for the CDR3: TGCGCCAGCAGCTTGGAGGGTAGCGGGGTCTACAATGAGCAGTTCTTC.